The 14 T cell receptor beta chains given below trace back to one sample, sequenced in a study of control samples from healthy donors and cancer patients. Produced via immunoSEQ multiplex PCR; TCRdb's table is partial and in-frame only. This table has about 140,000 clones, around 90% appearing once. The sequenced sample consisted of blood. These TCRs come from a man younger than 40 in good health.

In this sample, this clone turned up once. V gene TRBV6-4 combines with J gene TRBJ2-1; 11 bases map to TRBD2. Unmatched junction bases numbered 6, after V lost 5 bases and J lost 6 bases. The CDR3 consists of 15 residues. Germline loops: CDR1 MRHNA, CDR2 SNTAGT. CDR3 protein: CASSQMTSGINEQFF. The DNA for the CDR3 is TGTGCCAGCAGTCAAATGACTAGCGGGATCAATGAGCAGTTCTTC.

This clone was seen once. V and J are TRBV11-2 and TRBJ1-2; D not resolved. The V gene's germline CDR1 is SGHAT and CDR2 FQNNGV. V lost 0 bases and J lost 7, with 9 bases in between. This CDR3 contains 13 residues. The CDR3 is CASSLDFQVGYTF. In nucleotides, the CDR3 is TGTGCCAGCAGCTTAGATTTCCAAGTTGGCTACACCTTC.

The V call is TRBV2, the J call TRBJ1-2; weak D call: TRBD1 (6 bases). Trimming shortened V by 5 bases and J by 8 bases, and 24 bases separated the two germline ends. This CDR3 has 16 residues. Germline assignment: CDR1 SNHLY and CDR2 FYNNEI. The CDR3 DNA sequence: TGTGCCAGCAGTCTCAAAAACCAAGAAGGACAGTTCGGCTACACCTTC. Protein product: CASSLKNQEGQFGYTF.

The rearrangement links TRBV19 to TRBJ2-7; D perhaps matches TRBD2 (6 bases). V dropped 6 bases and J dropped 2 bases, with 20 bases sitting between them. Per germline, CDR1 LNHDA and CDR2 SQIVND (reference sequence). This CDR3 contains 16 residues. CDR3 coding DNA: TGTGCCAGTAGCAGTTTTAGCGGATTAGCGACCTACGAGCAGTACTTC. Its translation is CASSSFSGLATYEQYF.

With respect to this clone: Compared with germline, one end of the junction differs, possibly owing to a read error. The sample holds other DNA sequences that translate to the same CDR3. The chain is built from TRBV18 and TRBJ2-3; D is ambiguous. CDR1 is KGHSH, CDR2 LQKENI, per germline. The CDR3 spans 15 residues. CDR3 sequence reads: CASSPPLRSTDTQYF. Here the CDR3 DNA reads TGCGCCAGCTCACCACCGTTGCGGAGCACAGATACGCAGTATTTT.

V is TRBV29-1 and J is TRBJ1-2; 8 bases agree with TRBD1. Germline V gene lookup returns CDR1 SQVTM and CDR2 ANQGSEA. Trimming cost V 6 bases and J 8 bases; bases outside gene matches: 8. The CDR3 sequence is 12 residues long. The chain's CDR3 is CSVETGAPGYTF. The CDR3 bases are TGCAGCGTAGAGACAGGGGCTCCGGGCTACACCTTC.

The V and J genes are TRBV29-1 and TRBJ1-5, with 9 bases identical to TRBD1. The CDR3 is 14 residues long. Germline-derived CDR1 and CDR2 are SQVTM and ANQGSEA. The J segment lost 6 bases and the V segment lost 6 bases, leaving 9 bases of the junction unmatched. The CDR3 loop is CSVLTGGTAQPQHF. CDR3 sequence (DNA): TGCAGCGTCCTGACAGGGGGGACTGCTCAGCCCCAGCATTTT.

The rearrangement joins TRBV28 to TRBJ1-5; no clear D. Germline loops: CDR1 MDHEN, CDR2 SYDVKM. The CDR3 runs 15 residues. V was clipped by 3 bases and J by 4 bases, with 13 bases between them. CDR3 region: CASSFVQVVNQPQHF. The CDR3 region has the DNA TGTGCCAGCAGTTTTGTTCAGGTAGTGAATCAGCCCCAGCATTTT.

J is TRBJ1-3 and V is TRBV10-3; no firm D call. This CDR3 is built from 14 residues. V lost 3 bases, J lost 0 bases, and 6 bases lay in between. In germline, CDR1 is ENHRY, CDR2 SYGVKD. CDR3 amino acids: CAISDSTSGNTIYF. The CDR3 DNA is TGTGCCATCAGTGACAGCACCTCTGGAAACACCATATATTTT.

The rearrangement uses TRBV10-3 and TRBJ1-5; a possible D gene is TRBD1 (5 bases). Germline CDR1 ENHRY, CDR2 SYGVKD. V dropped 2 bases and J dropped 0 bases, with 8 bases sitting between them. This CDR3 is 15 amino acids long. CDR3 protein: CAISEPGDSNQPQHF. The CDR3 nucleotides are TGTGCCATCAGTGAGCCGGGGGATAGCAATCAGCCCCAGCATTTT.

J is TRBJ2-2 and V is TRBV18, with D perhaps being TRBD1 or TRBD2 (5 bases each). V was pared by 7 bases and J by 4 bases, with 16 bases between. The germline V gene has CDR1 KGHSH and CDR2 LQKENI. The CDR3 covers 15 residues. The CDR3 protein is CASFYGTEFTGELFF. The CDR3 DNA follows: TGTGCCAGCTTTTACGGGACGGAATTCACCGGGGAGCTGTTTTTT.

The genes are TRBV28 and TRBJ1-5; D unclear. With 4 bases removed from V and 2 bases from J, the gap between germline ends came to 15 bases. CDR1 is MDHEN, CDR2 SYDVKM, per germline. The CDR3 is 16 residues long. CDR3: CASSSTRDLRNQPQHF. The CDR3 coding sequence is TGTGCCAGCAGTTCGACCCGTGACCTTCGCAATCAGCCCCAGCATTTT.

This clone was observed once. The chain links TRBV28 to TRBJ2-5, with D hard to call. The CDR3 is 18 residues long. V was pared by 5 bases and J by 3 bases, with 25 bases between. CDR1 MDHEN and CDR2 SYDVKM come from the germline V gene. CDR3 bases: TGTGCCAGCAGTCTCCTTTATTATAGGGAAGAGGTTAAAGAGACCCAGTACTTC. It is translated as CASSLLYYREEVKETQYF.

The chain combines TRBV7-8 with TRBJ1-6; D might be TRBD1 (5 bases). The CDR3 sequence is 15 residues long. With 5 bases removed from V and 7 bases from J, the gap between germline ends came to 15 bases. CDR1 and CDR2 (germline): SGHVS, FQNEAQ. CDR3 in amino acids: CASSGGDSRNSPLHF. CDR3 DNA: TGTGCCAGCAGCGGAGGCGACAGCCGAAATTCACCCCTCCACTTT.